The text below deals with one T cell receptor (beta chain). The sequenced fragment ends 3 residues before the CDR3 boundary, so the rest is inferred from the germline J gene. The data were taken from a study of T cells in women clearing cervical HPV infection. Whole-study context: Cases: HPV16-related CIN3 or worse on histology, a couple of invasive cancers.

Deletions cut 2 bases from V and 5 bases from J, with 15 bases between. CDR3 length: 15 amino acids. In germline, CDR1 is SGHDN, CDR2 FVKESK. Profiled with immunoSEQ multiplex PCR; TCRdb holds only in-frame clones, not every one. This repertoire includes roughly 36,000 clones. The receptor was isolated from a woman aged 18 to 75 with a cervical HPV16 infection that either progressed to CIN3+ or cleared (not recorded which). The specimen sequenced was blood buffy coat. The V gene is TRBV14, the J gene TRBJ2-5, with unresolved D. CDR3 region: CASSQPLGSGETQYF. The covered CDR3 bases are TGTGCCAGCAGCCAACCTCTAGGCTCTGGGGAGACC. The full variable domain, in which reference TRBV14 and TRBJ2-5 provide the parts outside the CDR3, is EAGVTQFPSHSVIEKGQTVTLRCDPISGHDNLYWYRRVMGKEIKFLLHFVKESKQDESGMPNNRFLAERTGGTYSTLKVQPAELEDSGVYFCASSQPLGSGETQYFGPGTRLLVL.